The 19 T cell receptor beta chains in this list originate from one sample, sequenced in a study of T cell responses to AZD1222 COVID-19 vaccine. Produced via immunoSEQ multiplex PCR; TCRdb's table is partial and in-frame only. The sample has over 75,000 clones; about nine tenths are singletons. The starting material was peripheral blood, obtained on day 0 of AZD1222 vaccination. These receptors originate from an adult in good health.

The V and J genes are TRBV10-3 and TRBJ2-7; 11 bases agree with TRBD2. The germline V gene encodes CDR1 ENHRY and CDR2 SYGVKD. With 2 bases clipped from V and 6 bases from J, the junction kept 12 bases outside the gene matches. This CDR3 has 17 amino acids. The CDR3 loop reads CAISEPTATSGGGEQYF. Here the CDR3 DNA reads TGTGCCATCAGTGAGCCAACAGCCACTAGCGGGGGAGGCGAGCAGTACTTC.

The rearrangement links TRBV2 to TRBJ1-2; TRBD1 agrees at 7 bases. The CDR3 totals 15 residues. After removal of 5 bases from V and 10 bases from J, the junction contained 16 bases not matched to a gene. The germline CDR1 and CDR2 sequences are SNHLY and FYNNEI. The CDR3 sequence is CASSWDSGKEWDYTF. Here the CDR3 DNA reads TGTGCCAGCAGTTGGGACAGCGGTAAAGAATGGGACTACACCTTC.

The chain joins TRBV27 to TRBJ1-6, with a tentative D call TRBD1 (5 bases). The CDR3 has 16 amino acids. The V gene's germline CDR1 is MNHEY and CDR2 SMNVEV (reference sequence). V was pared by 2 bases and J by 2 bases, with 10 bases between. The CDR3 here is CASSLEGVTYNSPLHF. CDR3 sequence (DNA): TGTGCCAGCAGTTTAGAAGGGGTCACCTATAATTCACCCCTCCACTTT.

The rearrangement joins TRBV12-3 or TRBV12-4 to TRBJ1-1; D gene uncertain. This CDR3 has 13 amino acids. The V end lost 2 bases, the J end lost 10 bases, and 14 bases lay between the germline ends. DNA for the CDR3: TGTGCCAGCAGTTTATACAGCCTAGAGGGAGCTTTCTTT. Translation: CASSLYSLEGAFF.

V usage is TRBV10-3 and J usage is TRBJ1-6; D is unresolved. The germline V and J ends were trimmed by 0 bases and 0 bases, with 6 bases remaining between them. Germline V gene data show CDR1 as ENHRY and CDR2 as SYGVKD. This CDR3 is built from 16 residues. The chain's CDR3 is CAISESGSSYNSPLHF. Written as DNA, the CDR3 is TGTGCCATCAGTGAGTCGGGGAGCTCCTATAATTCACCCCTCCACTTT.

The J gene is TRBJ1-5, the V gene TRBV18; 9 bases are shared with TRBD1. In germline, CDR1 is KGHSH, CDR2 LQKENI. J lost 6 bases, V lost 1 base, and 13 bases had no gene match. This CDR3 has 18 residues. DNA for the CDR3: TGTGCCAGCTCACCACAACCTTCCGGGACAGGGTCCGTTCAGCCCCAGCATTTT. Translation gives CASSPQPSGTGSVQPQHF. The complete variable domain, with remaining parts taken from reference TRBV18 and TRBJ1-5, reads NAGVMQNPRHLVRRRGQEARLRCSPMKGHSHVYWYRQLPEEGLKFMVYLQKENIIDESGMPKERFSAEFPKEGPSILRIQQVVRGDSAAYFCASSPQPSGTGSVQPQHFGDGTRLSIL.

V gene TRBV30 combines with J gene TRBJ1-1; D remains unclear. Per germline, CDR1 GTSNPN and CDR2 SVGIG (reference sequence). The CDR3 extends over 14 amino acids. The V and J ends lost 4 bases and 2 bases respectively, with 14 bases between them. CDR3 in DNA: TGTGCCTGGAAGTGGGGTCTGGTTAACACTGAAGCTTTCTTT. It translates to CAWKWGLVNTEAFF.

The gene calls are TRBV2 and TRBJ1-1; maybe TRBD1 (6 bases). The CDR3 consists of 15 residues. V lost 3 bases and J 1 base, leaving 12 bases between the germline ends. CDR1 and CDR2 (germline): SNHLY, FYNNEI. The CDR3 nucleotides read TGTGCCAGCAGTGACAGGGGATGGAAGAACACTGAAGCTTTCTTT. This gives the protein CASSDRGWKNTEAFF.

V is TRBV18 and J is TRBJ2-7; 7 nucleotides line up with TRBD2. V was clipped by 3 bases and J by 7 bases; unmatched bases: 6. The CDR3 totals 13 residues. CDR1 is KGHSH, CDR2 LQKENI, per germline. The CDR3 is CASSPVREGEQYF. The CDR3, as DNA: TGTGCCAGCTCACCGGTTAGGGAGGGTGAGCAGTACTTC.

The chain's CDR3 is CASSSQGATGELFF. The CDR3 coding sequence is TGTGCCAGCAGCTCGCAGGGGGCCACCGGGGAGCTGTTTTTT. The chain combines TRBV7-3 with TRBJ2-2; TRBD1 matches 8 bases. V lost 4 bases and J lost 4; bases outside the gene matches: 2. Germline CDR1 and CDR2: SGHTA and FQGTGA. This CDR3 is built from 14 residues.

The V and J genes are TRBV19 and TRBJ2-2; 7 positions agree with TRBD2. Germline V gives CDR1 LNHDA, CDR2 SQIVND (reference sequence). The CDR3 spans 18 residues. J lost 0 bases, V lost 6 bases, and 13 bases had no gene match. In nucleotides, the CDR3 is TGTGCCAGTAGGCCGATATTAACTAGCGATTCGAACACCGGGGAGCTGTTTTTT. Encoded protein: CASRPILTSDSNTGELFF.

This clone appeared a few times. The CDR3 loop is CASNERDRNYEQYF. Written as DNA, the CDR3 is TGTGCCAGCAACGAACGGGACAGAAACTACGAGCAGTACTTC. The chain carries TRBV7-8 and TRBJ2-7, with 7 bases fitting TRBD1. Germline V CDR1 and CDR2: SGHVS, FQNEAQ. Trimming removed 7 bases from V and 3 bases from J; junction bases left unmatched: 9. The CDR3 has 14 amino acids.

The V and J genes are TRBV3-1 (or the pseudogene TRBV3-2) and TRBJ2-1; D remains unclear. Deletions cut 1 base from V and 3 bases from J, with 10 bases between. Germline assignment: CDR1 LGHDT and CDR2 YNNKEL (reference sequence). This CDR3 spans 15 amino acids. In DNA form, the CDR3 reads TGTGCCAGCAGCCAAGGGGCGACCCACTACAATGAGCAGTTCTTC. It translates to CASSQGATHYNEQFF.

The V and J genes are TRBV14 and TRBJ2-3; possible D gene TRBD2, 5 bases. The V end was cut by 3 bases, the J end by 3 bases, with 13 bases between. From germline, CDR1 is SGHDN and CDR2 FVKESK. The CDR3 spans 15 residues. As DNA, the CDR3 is TGTGCCAGCAGCCACCTGGCGGGTGGGACAGATACGCAGTATTTT. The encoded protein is CASSHLAGGTDTQYF.

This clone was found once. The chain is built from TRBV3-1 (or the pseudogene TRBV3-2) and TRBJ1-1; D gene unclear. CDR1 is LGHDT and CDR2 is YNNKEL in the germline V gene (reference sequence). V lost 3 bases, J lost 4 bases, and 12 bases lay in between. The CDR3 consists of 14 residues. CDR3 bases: TGTGCCAGCAGCCAGGCGGAGGGCGTCACTGAAGCTTTCTTT. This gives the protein CASSQAEGVTEAFF.

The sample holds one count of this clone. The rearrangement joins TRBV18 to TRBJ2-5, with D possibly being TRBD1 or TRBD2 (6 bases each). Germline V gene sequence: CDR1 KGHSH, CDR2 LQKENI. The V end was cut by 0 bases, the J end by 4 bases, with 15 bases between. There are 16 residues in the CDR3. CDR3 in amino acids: CASSPPGGERRETQYF. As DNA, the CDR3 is TGTGCCAGCTCACCACCCGGGGGCGAGAGACGAGAGACCCAGTACTTC.

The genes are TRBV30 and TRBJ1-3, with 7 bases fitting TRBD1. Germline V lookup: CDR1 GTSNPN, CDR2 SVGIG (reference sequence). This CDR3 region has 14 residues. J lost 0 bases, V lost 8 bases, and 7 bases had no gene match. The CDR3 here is CAGGTASSGNTIYF. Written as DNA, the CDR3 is TGTGCCGGAGGGACAGCGAGCTCTGGAAACACCATATATTTT.

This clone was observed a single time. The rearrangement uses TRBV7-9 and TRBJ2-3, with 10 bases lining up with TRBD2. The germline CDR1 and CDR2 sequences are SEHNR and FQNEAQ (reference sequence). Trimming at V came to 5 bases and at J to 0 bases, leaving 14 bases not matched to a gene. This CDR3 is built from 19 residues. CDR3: CASSHTASGGHHSTDTQYF. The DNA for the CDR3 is TGTGCCAGCAGCCACACAGCTAGCGGGGGCCACCATAGCACAGATACGCAGTATTTT. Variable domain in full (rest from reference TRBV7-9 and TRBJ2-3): DTGVSQNPRHKITKRGQNVTFRCDPISEHNRLYWYRQTLGQGPEFLTYFQNEAQLEKSRLLSDRFSAERPKGSFSTLEIQRTEQGDSAMYLCASSHTASGGHHSTDTQYFGPGTRLTVL.

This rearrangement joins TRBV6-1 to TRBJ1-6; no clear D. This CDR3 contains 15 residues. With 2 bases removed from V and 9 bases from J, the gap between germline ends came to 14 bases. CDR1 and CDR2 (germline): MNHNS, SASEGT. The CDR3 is CASSEYEEPISPLHF. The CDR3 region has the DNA TGTGCCAGCAGTGAATACGAGGAGCCTATTTCACCCCTCCACTTT.